The 25 T cell receptor beta chains given below trace back to one sample, sequenced in a study of regulatory T cells in long-lasting Graves disease. Building of the TCR beta libraries involved iRepertoire HTBI primers and Arm-PCR of CDR3 regions. Via MiXCR, TCRdb re-called the multiplex PCR reads, giving one row per CDR3 protein. The sample lists 350,000 to 450,000 distinct CDR3 sequences; 12% were seen once. Time point here: newly diagnosed GD, antithyroid drugs for less than 3 months. The TCR library was prepared using RNA isolated from PBMCs. These data were likewise used in another study, on T cells in Graves' hyperthyroidism and ophthalmopathy.

This specimen was peripheral blood mononuclear cells (PBMCs), taken at new diagnosis, from a patient treated with antithyroid drugs. These TCRs come from a woman between 18 and 29 years old with Graves disease.

There are a few counts of this clonotype. The rearrangement links TRBV7-8 to TRBJ2-2; 9 positions agree with TRBD2. CDR1 is SGHVS and CDR2 is FQNEAQ in the germline V gene. The CDR3 runs 17 residues. Germline trimming cut 3 bases from V and 7 bases from J; bases unmatched to any gene: 12. DNA of the CDR3: TGTGCCAGCAGCTTCTACTTAGCGGGAGAGTCGGTCGGGGAGCTGTTTTTT. It encodes CASSFYLAGESVGELFF.

This clonotype was seen repeatedly, ten times or more. The chain recombines TRBV2 with TRBJ2-1, with D perhaps TRBD1 (6 bases). Germline V gene data show CDR1 as SNHLY and CDR2 as FYNNEI. Trimming removed 4 bases from V and 2 bases from J, with 9 bases in between. The CDR3 has 14 residues. The CDR3 sequence: CASSVWGPYNEQFF. In DNA, the CDR3 is TGTGCCAGCAGTGTCTGGGGGCCCTACAATGAGCAGTTCTTC. Full variable domain (missing parts from reference TRBV2 and TRBJ2-1): EPEVTQTPSHQVTQMGQEVILRCVPISNHLYFYWYRQILGQKVEFLVSFYNNEISEKSEIFDDQFSVERPDGSNFTLKIRSTKLEDSAMYFCASSVWGPYNEQFFGPGTRLTVL.

This clonotype was seen a few times. The CDR3 is CASSYFSPPGQGAEGYTF. The DNA of the CDR3 is TGTGCCAGCAGTTATTTCTCTCCCCCCGGACAGGGGGCCGAGGGCTACACCTTC. The rearrangement joins TRBV6-5 to TRBJ1-2; TRBD1 matches at 11 bases. Germline loops: CDR1 MNHEY, CDR2 SVGAGI. The V segment lost 3 bases and the J segment 8 bases; nucleotides outside the gene matches: 17. The CDR3 contains 18 residues.

This clonotype has ten or more counts. This sequence joins TRBV2 and TRBJ2-3; either TRBD1 or TRBD2 may fit D (5 bases each). The germline gives CDR1 SNHLY, CDR2 FYNNEI. CDR3 length: 18 residues. V shed 1 base and J shed 0 bases, with 17 bases lying between them. The CDR3 nucleotides are TGTGCCAGCAGTGAAGTCTGGGCGTGGGGCGGGAGCACAGATACGCAGTATTTT. Encoded protein: CASSEVWAWGGSTDTQYF. Together with reference TRBV2 and TRBJ2-3, the CDR3 gives the full variable domain: EPEVTQTPSHQVTQMGQEVILRCVPISNHLYFYWYRQILGQKVEFLVSFYNNEISEKSEIFDDQFSVERPDGSNFTLKIRSTKLEDSAMYFCASSEVWAWGGSTDTQYFGPGTRLTVL.

This clonotype was counted between two and nine times. J is TRBJ2-1 and V is TRBV3-1, with D perhaps matching TRBD2 (7 bases). The CDR3 contains 16 residues. Germline-derived CDR1 and CDR2 are LGHDT and YNNKEL (reference sequence). V gave up 1 base and J gave up 4 bases, with 14 bases separating them. CDR3 loop: CASSQARGASYNEQFF. CDR3 bases: TGTGCCAGCAGCCAAGCCCGGGGGGCATCTTACAATGAGCAGTTCTTC.

This clonotype showed up just a few times. The chain links TRBV5-8 to TRBJ1-5; the D is unclear. V was trimmed by 0 bases and J by 0 bases, leaving 10 bases between them. The CDR3 extends over 16 amino acids. Germline values: CDR1 SGHTS, CDR2 YDEGEE. CDR3 sequence reads: CASSLEWQASNQPQHF. The CDR3, as DNA: TGTGCCAGCAGCTTGGAGTGGCAGGCTAGCAATCAGCCCCAGCATTTT. The variable domain in full, with the rest retrieved from reference TRBV5-8 and TRBJ1-5, is EAGVTQSPTHLIKTRGQQATLRCSPISGHTSVYWYQQALGLGLQFLLWYDEGEERNRGNFPPRFSGRQFPNYSSELNVNALELEDSALYLCASSLEWQASNQPQHFGDGTRLSIL.

This clonotype was counted many times. The genes are TRBV10-3 and TRBJ1-6; D perhaps matches TRBD1 (6 bases). Trimming removed 10 bases at V and 8 bases at J, with 18 bases between. CDR3 length: 14 amino acids. Germline lookup yields CDR1 ENHRY and CDR2 SYGVKD. This CDR3 is CATEQGLVDSPLHF. The DNA for the CDR3 is TGTGCCACCGAACAGGGCCTAGTCGATTCACCCCTCCACTTT.

The V call is TRBV28, the J call TRBJ1-1; TRBD1 might be the D (6 bases). The CDR3 runs to 14 residues. The V gene's germline CDR1 is MDHEN and CDR2 SYDVKM. The V and J ends lost 6 bases and 3 bases respectively, with 14 bases between them. CDR3 loop: CASSAGVWHTEAFF. CDR3 bases: TGTGCCAGCAGCGCAGGGGTTTGGCACACTGAAGCTTTCTTT. Full variable domain (outside the CDR3, taken from reference TRBV28 and TRBJ1-1): DVKVTQSSRYLVKRTGEKVFLECVQDMDHENMFWYRQDPGLGLRLIYFSYDVKMKEKGDIPEGYSVSREKKERFSLILESASTNQTSMYLCASSAGVWHTEAFFGQGTRLTVV.

The V call is TRBV20-1, the J call TRBJ2-5; a weak D match, TRBD2 (6 bases). Trimming left V 0 bases short and J 5 bases short, with 13 bases between. Germline V CDR1 and CDR2: DFQATT, SNEGSKA (reference sequence). The CDR3 has 14 residues. The CDR3 loop reads CSARDPSALETQYF. CDR3 nucleotides: TGCAGTGCTAGAGACCCTAGCGCCCTGGAGACCCAGTACTTC.

The chain links TRBV28 to TRBJ2-1; 7 bases match TRBD2. V shed 5 bases and J 6 bases; nucleotides not matched to a gene: 13. The CDR3 has 16 residues. Germline CDR1 and CDR2: MDHEN and SYDVKM. In DNA form, the CDR3 reads TGTGCCAGCAGTGTGGGGTGGGCGGGAGTCGGCAATGAGCAGTTCTTC. Amino acids: CASSVGWAGVGNEQFF.

This clonotype turned up a few times. The chain couples TRBV7-2 to TRBJ1-6; possible D gene TRBD1, 6 bases. Trimming removed 1 base at V and 3 bases at J, with 13 bases between. The CDR3 runs to 17 residues. Germline-derived CDR1 and CDR2 are SGHTA and FQGNSA. The CDR3 loop reads CASSLVQGFNYNSPLHF. CDR3 bases: TGTGCCAGCAGCTTAGTACAGGGTTTTAACTATAATTCACCCCTCCACTTT.

This clonotype was observed at least ten times. The DNA of the CDR3 is TGTGCCAGCAGCTCCAGCACCGGGGAGCTGTTTTTT. Its protein product is CASSSSTGELFF. V gene TRBV7-2 combines with J gene TRBJ2-2; D uncertain. This CDR3 comprises 12 residues. V shed 4 bases and J shed 4 bases, with 4 bases lying between them. Germline CDR1 reads SGHTA; CDR2 reads FQGNSA. The full variable domain, its missing parts supplied by reference TRBV7-2 and TRBJ2-2, is GAGVSQSPSNKVTEKGKDVELRCDPISGHTALYWYRQSLGQGLEFLIYFQGNSAPDKSGLPSDRFSAERTGGSVSTLTIQRTQQEDSAVYLCASSSSTGELFFGEGSRLTVL.

This clonotype was detected ten times or more. This rearrangement joins TRBV6-2 or TRBV6-3 to TRBJ2-1, with TRBD2 as a possible D gene (6 bases). Per germline, CDR1 MNHEY and CDR2 SVGEGT. This CDR3 is built from 16 residues. V was trimmed by 6 bases and J by 0 bases, leaving 15 bases between them. In nucleotides, the CDR3 is TGTGCCAGCAGGCCGACTACTAGCATCTCCTACAATGAGCAGTTCTTC. Its translation: CASRPTTSISYNEQFF.

This clonotype was counted many times. The CDR3 sequence is CASSLIPGQRNTEAFF. DNA for the CDR3: TGTGCCAGCAGCTTAATACCGGGACAGAGAAACACTGAAGCTTTCTTT. The gene calls are TRBV7-9 and TRBJ1-1; TRBD1 matches at 7 bases. Trimming cost V 2 bases and J 2 bases; bases outside gene matches: 8. This CDR3 region has 16 residues. From germline, CDR1 is SEHNR and CDR2 FQNEAQ (reference sequence).

This clonotype was counted at least ten times. The CDR3 region has the DNA TGTGCCAGCAGCCAAGGGTCCAAGGGTGAGCAGTTCTTC. It translates to CASSQGSKGEQFF. This chain joins TRBV7-8 and TRBJ2-1; D uncertain. Trimming removed 5 bases at V and 9 bases at J, with 14 bases between. The CDR3 is made up of 13 amino acids. CDR1 and CDR2 (germline): SGHVS, FQNEAQ.

This clonotype came up many times. The rearrangement joins TRBV28 to TRBJ1-1; D not resolved. CDR3 length: 16 residues. Germline V gene data show CDR1 as MDHEN and CDR2 as SYDVKM. Trimming cost V 3 bases and J 2 bases, with 16 bases left between them. The CDR3, as DNA: TGTGCCAGCAGTTTTGCGGGTATCTTACTTAACACTGAAGCTTTCTTT. Encoded protein: CASSFAGILLNTEAFF.

This clonotype was recorded at least ten times. The chain's CDR3 is CASSQSSLSDTQYF. CDR3 bases: TGTGCCAGCAGCCAATCCTCTCTCTCCGATACGCAGTATTTT. This chain links TRBV3-1 with TRBJ2-3; D is uncertain. V dropped 2 bases and J dropped 6 bases, with 12 bases sitting between them. The CDR3 totals 14 residues. Germline V gives CDR1 LGHDT, CDR2 YNNKEL (reference sequence).

This clonotype appeared many times. The chain employs TRBV7-2 and TRBJ1-5; D uncertain. The V gene's germline CDR1 is SGHTA and CDR2 FQGNSA. V lost 2 bases and J lost 0, with 8 bases in between. The CDR3 totals 15 residues. CDR3 nucleotide sequence: TGTGCCAGCAGCTTACGGGCACGTAGCAATCAGCCCCAGCATTTT. This sequence encodes CASSLRARSNQPQHF. The complete variable domain, with remaining parts taken from reference TRBV7-2 and TRBJ1-5, reads GAGVSQSPSNKVTEKGKDVELRCDPISGHTALYWYRQSLGQGLEFLIYFQGNSAPDKSGLPSDRFSAERTGGSVSTLTIQRTQQEDSAVYLCASSLRARSNQPQHFGDGTRLSIL.

The rearrangement links TRBV24-1 to TRBJ2-3, with TRBD2 matching 16 bases. V gave up 9 bases and J gave up 0 bases; unmatched junction bases: 11. The CDR3 contains 19 residues. CDR1 and CDR2 from the germline V gene are KGHDR and SFDVKD. CDR3 coding DNA: TGTGCCACCTCAGCGGGACTAGCGGGGGGGCCTTTGAGCACAGATACGCAGTATTTT. Its protein is CATSAGLAGGPLSTDTQYF.

This clonotype was observed many times. The chain is built from TRBV7-2 and TRBJ1-6; D is unclear. CDR1 is SGHTA and CDR2 is FQGNSA in the germline V gene. CDR3 size: 14 residues. Deletions cut 6 bases from V and 7 bases from J, with 13 bases between. The CDR3 is CASSSTFRNSPLHF. CDR3 coding DNA: TGTGCCAGCAGTTCCACATTCCGGAATTCACCCCTCCACTTT.

This clonotype has at least ten counts. The chain links TRBV12-3 or TRBV12-4 to TRBJ2-1, with TRBD1 matching 8 bases. V gave up 3 bases and J gave up 4 bases; unmatched junction bases: 5. This CDR3 comprises 15 residues. CDR3 in DNA: TGTGCCAGCAGTTTGTGGGACAGGCAATACAATGAGCAGTTCTTC. Amino acids: CASSLWDRQYNEQFF.

This clonotype was observed many times. This chain uses TRBV15 with TRBJ2-1, with D perhaps TRBD2 (5 bases). The V and J ends lost 0 bases and 6 bases respectively, with 12 bases between them. The CDR3 contains 15 residues. CDR1 is LNHNV, CDR2 YYDKDF, per germline (reference sequence). The CDR3, as DNA: TGTGCCACCAGCAGAGATATTGAGGGTACCAATGAGCAGTTCTTC. It is translated as CATSRDIEGTNEQFF.

DNA for the CDR3: TGTGCCAGCAGCCGTTCTGGGACAGGGGTAGGGAACACTGAAGCTTTCTTT. Amino acid sequence: CASSRSGTGVGNTEAFF. The chain carries TRBV11-2 and TRBJ1-1, with 10 bases that match TRBD1. The CDR3 has 17 residues. Germline lookup yields CDR1 SGHAT and CDR2 FQNNGV. After removal of 5 bases from V and 1 base from J, the junction contained 10 bases not matched to a gene.

In this sample, this clonotype turned up a few times. The gene calls are TRBV28 and TRBJ1-5; no firm D call. CDR1 is MDHEN and CDR2 is SYDVKM in the germline V gene. Deletions cut 1 base from V and 4 bases from J, with 11 bases between. CDR3 size: 15 residues. The CDR3 sequence: CASSLLSWQNQPQHF. CDR3 nucleotides: TGTGCCAGCAGTTTATTAAGTTGGCAAAATCAGCCCCAGCATTTT.

This clonotype was picked up one time. This may come from a read error, since a much larger clone is one base off. The rearrangement uses TRBV6-1 and TRBJ2-5; D is undetermined. The CDR3 is 13 residues long. The V and J ends lost 8 bases and 1 base respectively, with 11 bases between them. Germline CDR1 MNHNS, CDR2 SASEGT. CDR3 DNA: TGTGCCAGCTATAGGGCAGGCCAAGAGACCCAGTACTTC. This gives the protein CASYRAGQETQYF.